These T cell receptor beta chains were read from a single sample in a study of OX40 agonist ivuxolimab in advanced cancers. Clones were read by immunoSEQ multiplex PCR, and TCRdb kept only the in-frame ones, dropping some. The sample records under 100,000 clones, about 80% being singletons. The input for sequencing was CD4+ or CD8+ T cells sorted from blood, taken in a trial of the OX40 agonist ivuxolimab. Receptor source: an adult with an advanced solid tumor such as melanoma, head and neck, liver or kidney cancer. Each CDR3 is given with its conserved first and last residue.

CDR3aa: CASRGPISYNEQFF
j_gene: TRBJ2-1
v_gene: TRBV19

CDR3aa: CASSPSDRGLGYLYEQYF
j_gene: TRBJ2-7
v_gene: TRBV5-1

CDR3aa: CASSIGTGRLRCGYTF
j_gene: TRBJ1-2
v_gene: TRBV21-1

CDR3aa: CASSLQLDVYEQYF
j_gene: TRBJ2-7
v_gene: TRBV19

CDR3aa: CASSLRQGGTNEKLFF
j_gene: TRBJ1-4
v_gene: TRBV4-2

CDR3aa: CASSEGGISGANVLTF
j_gene: TRBJ2-6
v_gene: TRBV9

CDR3aa: CSVHNRAEAFF
j_gene: TRBJ1-1
v_gene: TRBV29-1

CDR3aa: CASSSGGYEQFF
j_gene: TRBJ2-1
v_gene: TRBV11-3

CDR3aa: CSVENWILGYEAFF
j_gene: TRBJ1-1
v_gene: TRBV29-1

CDR3aa: CASSETGLAGGRGEQYF
j_gene: TRBJ2-7
v_gene: TRBV7-2

CDR3aa: CASSLWAGRQETQYF
j_gene: TRBJ2-5
v_gene: TRBV7-2

CDR3aa: CASSLSPATKNIQYF
j_gene: TRBJ2-4
v_gene: TRBV5-1

CDR3aa: CASTEGGSGNTIYF
j_gene: TRBJ1-3
v_gene: TRBV2

CDR3aa: CASSGQGAGNYGYTF
j_gene: TRBJ1-2
v_gene: TRBV9

CDR3aa: CASTKSLLGGNQPQHF
j_gene: TRBJ1-5
v_gene: TRBV19

CDR3aa: CASSLKRAGLNEKLFF
j_gene: TRBJ1-4
v_gene: TRBV7-8

CDR3aa: CASSPLPGHQNEKLFF
j_gene: TRBJ1-4
v_gene: TRBV18

CDR3aa: CASSLMAMNTEAFF
j_gene: TRBJ1-1
v_gene: TRBV7-9

CDR3aa: CASSRGGQEYEKLFF
j_gene: TRBJ1-4
v_gene: TRBV5-1

CDR3aa: CASSYGTSGKDEQFF
j_gene: TRBJ2-1
v_gene: TRBV6-6

CDR3aa: CASSEASGYTEAFF
j_gene: TRBJ1-1
v_gene: TRBV2

CDR3aa: CASSPTRDREGTGELFF
j_gene: TRBJ2-2
v_gene: TRBV9

CDR3aa: CASNSGPGRGQYF
j_gene: TRBJ2-7
v_gene: TRBV6-6

CDR3aa: CASGGRGRDQPQHF
j_gene: TRBJ1-5
v_gene: TRBV2

CDR3aa: CASSPDRPFYGYTF
j_gene: TRBJ1-2
v_gene: TRBV5-6

CDR3aa: CASSDNSADRLKPQHF
j_gene: TRBJ1-5
v_gene: TRBV6-1

CDR3aa: CASSLDRVSAGYTF
j_gene: TRBJ1-2
v_gene: TRBV7-9

CDR3aa: CASSLEARANYGYTF
j_gene: TRBJ1-2
v_gene: TRBV5-1

CDR3aa: CASSQDSGGGMGDTQYF
j_gene: TRBJ2-3
v_gene: TRBV4-2

CDR3aa: CASSPHRGPESTEAFF
j_gene: TRBJ1-1
v_gene: TRBV27

CDR3aa: CASSIRGTTYEQYF
j_gene: TRBJ2-7
v_gene: TRBV19

CDR3aa: CASSLHNEQFF
j_gene: TRBJ2-1
v_gene: TRBV5-1

CDR3aa: CASSLRSPQDTQYF
j_gene: TRBJ2-3
v_gene: TRBV11-3

CDR3aa: CASSLGGPYEQYF
j_gene: TRBJ2-7
v_gene: TRBV11-2

CDR3aa: CASSLQDGQPQHF
j_gene: TRBJ1-5
v_gene: TRBV7-3

CDR3aa: CASSEGGLAGDPDTQYF
j_gene: TRBJ2-3
v_gene: TRBV2

CDR3aa: CASSMGGVGELFF
j_gene: TRBJ2-2
v_gene: TRBV6-5

CDR3aa: CASGFGGNEKLFF
j_gene: TRBJ1-4
v_gene: TRBV12-5

CDR3aa: CASSPGQGDFYGYTF
j_gene: TRBJ1-2
v_gene: TRBV7-2

CDR3aa: CASSLTGTGTMNTEAFF
j_gene: TRBJ1-1
v_gene: TRBV5-1

CDR3aa: CASSSPSKGEQYF
j_gene: TRBJ2-7
v_gene: TRBV7-9

CDR3aa: CASRSLGEANHNEQFF
j_gene: TRBJ2-1
v_gene: TRBV7-9

CDR3aa: CASSLVGPGELFF
j_gene: TRBJ2-2
v_gene: TRBV5-5

CDR3aa: CASSWGQGRYEQYF
j_gene: TRBJ2-7
v_gene: TRBV7-3

CDR3aa: CASSNGQVSTNEKLFF
j_gene: TRBJ1-4
v_gene: TRBV19

CDR3aa: CASSLEYREYNQPQHF
j_gene: TRBJ1-5
v_gene: TRBV7-2

CDR3aa: CASSLNRAGTDTQYF
j_gene: TRBJ2-3
v_gene: TRBV18

CDR3aa: CASSSLGPANYGYTF
j_gene: TRBJ1-2
v_gene: TRBV6-6

CDR3aa: CASSVDGAGGAYEQYF
j_gene: TRBJ2-7
v_gene: TRBV9

CDR3aa: CAWSWGEGPLHF
j_gene: TRBJ1-6
v_gene: TRBV30

CDR3aa: CASVGPGGDNEQFF
j_gene: TRBJ2-1
v_gene: TRBV2